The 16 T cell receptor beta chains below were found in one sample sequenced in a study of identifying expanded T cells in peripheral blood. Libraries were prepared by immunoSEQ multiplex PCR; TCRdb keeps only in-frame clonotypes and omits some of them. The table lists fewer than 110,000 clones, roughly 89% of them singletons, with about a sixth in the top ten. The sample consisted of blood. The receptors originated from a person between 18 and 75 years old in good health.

CDR3 in DNA: TGTGCCAGCAGCTCCTGGGACCGAGGGTTTAGGAATGAGCAGTTCTTC. Translation: CASSSWDRGFRNEQFF. The chain employs TRBV13 and TRBJ2-1; TRBD1 or TRBD2 may be the D gene (5 bases each). There are 16 residues in the CDR3. V was pared by 4 bases and J by 7 bases, with 20 bases between. Looked up from germline, CDR1 is PRHDT and CDR2 is FYEKMQ (reference sequence).

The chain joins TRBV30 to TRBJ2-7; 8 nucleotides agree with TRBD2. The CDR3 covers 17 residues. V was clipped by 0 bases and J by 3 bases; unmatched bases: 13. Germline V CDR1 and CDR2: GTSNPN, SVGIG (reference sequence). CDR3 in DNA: TGTGCCTGGAGTGTGACCCTTGGAGCGGGGGTTGACTACGAGCAGTACTTC. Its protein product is CAWSVTLGAGVDYEQYF.

In DNA, the CDR3 is TGTGCCAGCAGTTATGGACTAGCGGGGACTTACGAGCAGTACTTC. Protein: CASSYGLAGTYEQYF. The chain employs TRBV6-5 and TRBJ2-7, with TRBD2 matching over 12 bases. This CDR3 is 15 amino acids long. V trimming: 3 bases; J trimming: 4 bases; junction bases outside the gene matches: 4. In germline, CDR1 is MNHEY, CDR2 SVGAGI.

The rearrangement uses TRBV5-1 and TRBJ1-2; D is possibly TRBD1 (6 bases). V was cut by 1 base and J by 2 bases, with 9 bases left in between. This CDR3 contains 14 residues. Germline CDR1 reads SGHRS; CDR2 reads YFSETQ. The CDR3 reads CASSLNGQNYGYTF. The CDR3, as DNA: TGCGCCAGCAGCTTGAATGGACAGAACTATGGCTACACCTTC.

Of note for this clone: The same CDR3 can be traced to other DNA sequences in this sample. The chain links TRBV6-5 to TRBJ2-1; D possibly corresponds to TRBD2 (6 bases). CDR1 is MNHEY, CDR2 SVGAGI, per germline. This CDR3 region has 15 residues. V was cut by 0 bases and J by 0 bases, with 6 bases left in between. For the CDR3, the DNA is TGTGCCAGCAGTTACTCGGGGGGCTCCTACAATGAGCAGTTCTTC. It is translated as CASSYSGGSYNEQFF.

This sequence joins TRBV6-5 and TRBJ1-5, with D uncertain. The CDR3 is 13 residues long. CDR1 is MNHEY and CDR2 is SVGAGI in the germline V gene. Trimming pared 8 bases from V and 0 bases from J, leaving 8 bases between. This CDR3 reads CASRVNSNQPQHF. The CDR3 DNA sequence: TGTGCCAGCCGTGTTAATAGCAATCAGCCCCAGCATTTT.

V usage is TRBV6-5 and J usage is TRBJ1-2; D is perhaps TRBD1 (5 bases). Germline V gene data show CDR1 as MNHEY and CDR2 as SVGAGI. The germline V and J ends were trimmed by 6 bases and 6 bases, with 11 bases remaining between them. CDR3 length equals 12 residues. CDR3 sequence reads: CASRTEFHGYTF. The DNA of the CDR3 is TGTGCCAGCAGGACAGAGTTTCATGGCTACACCTTC.

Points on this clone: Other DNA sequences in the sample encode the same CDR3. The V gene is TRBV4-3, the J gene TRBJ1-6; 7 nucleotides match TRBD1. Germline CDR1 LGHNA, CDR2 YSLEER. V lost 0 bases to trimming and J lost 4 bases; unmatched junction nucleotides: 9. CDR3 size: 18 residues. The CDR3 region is CASSQETPGQIYNSPLHF. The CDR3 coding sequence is TGCGCCAGCAGCCAAGAAACTCCGGGACAGATTTATAATTCACCCCTCCACTTT.

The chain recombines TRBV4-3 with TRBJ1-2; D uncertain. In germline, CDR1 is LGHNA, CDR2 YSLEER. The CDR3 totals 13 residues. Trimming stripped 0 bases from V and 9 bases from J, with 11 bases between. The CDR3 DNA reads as TGCGCCAGCAGCCAAGAAATCGGTTCAAGCTACACCTTC. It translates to CASSQEIGSSYTF.

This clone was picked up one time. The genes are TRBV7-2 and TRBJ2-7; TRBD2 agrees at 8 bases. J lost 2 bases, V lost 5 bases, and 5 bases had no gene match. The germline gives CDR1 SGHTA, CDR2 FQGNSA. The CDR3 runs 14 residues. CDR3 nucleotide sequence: TGTGCCAGCAGCCGAACTAGCGGAACCTACGAGCAGTACTTC. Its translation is CASSRTSGTYEQYF.

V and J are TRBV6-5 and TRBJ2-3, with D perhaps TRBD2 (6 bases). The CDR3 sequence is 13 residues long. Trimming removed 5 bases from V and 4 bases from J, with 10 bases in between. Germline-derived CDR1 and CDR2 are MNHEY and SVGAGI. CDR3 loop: CASSIGEADTQYF. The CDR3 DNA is TGTGCCAGCAGTATAGGGGAGGCAGATACGCAGTATTTT.

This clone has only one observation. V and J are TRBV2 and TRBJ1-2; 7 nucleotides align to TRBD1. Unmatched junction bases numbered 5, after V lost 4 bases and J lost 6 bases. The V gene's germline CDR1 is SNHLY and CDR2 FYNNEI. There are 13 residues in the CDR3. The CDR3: CASSGQGRDGYTF. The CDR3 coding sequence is TGTGCCAGCAGTGGACAGGGCAGGGATGGCTACACCTTC.

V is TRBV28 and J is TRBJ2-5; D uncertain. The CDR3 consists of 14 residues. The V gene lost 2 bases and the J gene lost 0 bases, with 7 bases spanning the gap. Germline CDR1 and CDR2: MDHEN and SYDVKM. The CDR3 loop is CASSLAQYQETQYF. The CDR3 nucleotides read TGTGCCAGCAGTTTAGCGCAGTACCAAGAGACCCAGTACTTC.

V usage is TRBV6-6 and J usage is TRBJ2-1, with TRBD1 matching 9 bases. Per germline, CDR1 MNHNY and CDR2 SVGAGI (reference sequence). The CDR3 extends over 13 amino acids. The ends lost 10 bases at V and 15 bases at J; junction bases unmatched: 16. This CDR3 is CAIYPGTGLDRFF. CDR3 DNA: TGTGCCATCTATCCCGGGACAGGGTTGGATCGGTTCTTC.

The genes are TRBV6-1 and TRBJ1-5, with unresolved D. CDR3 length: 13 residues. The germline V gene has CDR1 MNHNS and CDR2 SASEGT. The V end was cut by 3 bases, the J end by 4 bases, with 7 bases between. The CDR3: CASSEGINQPQHF. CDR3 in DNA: TGTGCCAGCAGTGAGGGCATAAATCAGCCCCAGCATTTT.

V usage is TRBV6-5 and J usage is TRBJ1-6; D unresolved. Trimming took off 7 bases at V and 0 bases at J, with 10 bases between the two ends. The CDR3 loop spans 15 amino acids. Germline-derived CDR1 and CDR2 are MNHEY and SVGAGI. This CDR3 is CASTLQSSYNSPLHF. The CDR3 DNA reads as TGTGCCAGCACACTACAAAGCTCCTATAATTCACCCCTCCACTTT.